A single sample is the source of the 3 T cell receptor beta chains below, sequenced in a study of immune cell composition in non-small cell lung cancer (dated by TCRdb to about 2017). Libraries were built with the immunoSEQ multiplex PCR assay. TCRdb stores this immuneACCESS table with in-frame sequences only. Part of the clones is absent; in the studies checked, under half of the shortfall reflects unresolved V genes, and no reason is known for the rest. The sample data list 2,300 or so clones, and almost 75% of these were observed just once. The ten largest clones add up to about 18% of the sample. These data were likewise used in another study, on CD4 T cells in lung cancer.

The sample taken for sequencing was lung tumor tissue. The receptors derive from a human donor with non-small cell lung cancer.

This clone occurred a few times. The chain combines TRBV28 with TRBJ1-6; possible D gene TRBD1, 6 bases. V gave up 7 bases and J gave up 10 bases, with 17 bases separating them. The germline V gene has CDR1 MDHEN and CDR2 SYDVKM. The CDR3 extends over 14 amino acids. Here the CDR3 reads CASTPQGYRSPLHF. As DNA, the CDR3 is TGTGCCAGCACCCCACAGGGTTATCGGTCACCCCTCCACTTT.

Only one count was recorded for this clone. The chain recombines TRBV25-1 with TRBJ2-2, with TRBD2 as a possible D gene (5 bases). Trimming stripped 3 bases from V and 3 bases from J, with 11 bases between. The CDR3 covers 15 residues. Germline V lookup: CDR1 MGHDK, CDR2 SYGVNS. The CDR3 DNA is TGTGCCAGCAGTGATGGGAGAGGGCACACCGGGGAGCTGTTTTTT. Translated, it gives CASSDGRGHTGELFF.

The chain employs TRBV19 and TRBJ1-4, with TRBD1 matching 9 bases. The junction had 8 bases not matched to a gene; V was cut back by 7 bases and J by 2 bases. The CDR3 has 16 residues. Germline V gene data show CDR1 as LNHDA and CDR2 as SQIVND (reference sequence). The CDR3 DNA follows: TGTGCCAGTACCTTACAGGGGGCATCGACTAATGAAAAACTGTTTTTT. This encodes CASTLQGASTNEKLFF.